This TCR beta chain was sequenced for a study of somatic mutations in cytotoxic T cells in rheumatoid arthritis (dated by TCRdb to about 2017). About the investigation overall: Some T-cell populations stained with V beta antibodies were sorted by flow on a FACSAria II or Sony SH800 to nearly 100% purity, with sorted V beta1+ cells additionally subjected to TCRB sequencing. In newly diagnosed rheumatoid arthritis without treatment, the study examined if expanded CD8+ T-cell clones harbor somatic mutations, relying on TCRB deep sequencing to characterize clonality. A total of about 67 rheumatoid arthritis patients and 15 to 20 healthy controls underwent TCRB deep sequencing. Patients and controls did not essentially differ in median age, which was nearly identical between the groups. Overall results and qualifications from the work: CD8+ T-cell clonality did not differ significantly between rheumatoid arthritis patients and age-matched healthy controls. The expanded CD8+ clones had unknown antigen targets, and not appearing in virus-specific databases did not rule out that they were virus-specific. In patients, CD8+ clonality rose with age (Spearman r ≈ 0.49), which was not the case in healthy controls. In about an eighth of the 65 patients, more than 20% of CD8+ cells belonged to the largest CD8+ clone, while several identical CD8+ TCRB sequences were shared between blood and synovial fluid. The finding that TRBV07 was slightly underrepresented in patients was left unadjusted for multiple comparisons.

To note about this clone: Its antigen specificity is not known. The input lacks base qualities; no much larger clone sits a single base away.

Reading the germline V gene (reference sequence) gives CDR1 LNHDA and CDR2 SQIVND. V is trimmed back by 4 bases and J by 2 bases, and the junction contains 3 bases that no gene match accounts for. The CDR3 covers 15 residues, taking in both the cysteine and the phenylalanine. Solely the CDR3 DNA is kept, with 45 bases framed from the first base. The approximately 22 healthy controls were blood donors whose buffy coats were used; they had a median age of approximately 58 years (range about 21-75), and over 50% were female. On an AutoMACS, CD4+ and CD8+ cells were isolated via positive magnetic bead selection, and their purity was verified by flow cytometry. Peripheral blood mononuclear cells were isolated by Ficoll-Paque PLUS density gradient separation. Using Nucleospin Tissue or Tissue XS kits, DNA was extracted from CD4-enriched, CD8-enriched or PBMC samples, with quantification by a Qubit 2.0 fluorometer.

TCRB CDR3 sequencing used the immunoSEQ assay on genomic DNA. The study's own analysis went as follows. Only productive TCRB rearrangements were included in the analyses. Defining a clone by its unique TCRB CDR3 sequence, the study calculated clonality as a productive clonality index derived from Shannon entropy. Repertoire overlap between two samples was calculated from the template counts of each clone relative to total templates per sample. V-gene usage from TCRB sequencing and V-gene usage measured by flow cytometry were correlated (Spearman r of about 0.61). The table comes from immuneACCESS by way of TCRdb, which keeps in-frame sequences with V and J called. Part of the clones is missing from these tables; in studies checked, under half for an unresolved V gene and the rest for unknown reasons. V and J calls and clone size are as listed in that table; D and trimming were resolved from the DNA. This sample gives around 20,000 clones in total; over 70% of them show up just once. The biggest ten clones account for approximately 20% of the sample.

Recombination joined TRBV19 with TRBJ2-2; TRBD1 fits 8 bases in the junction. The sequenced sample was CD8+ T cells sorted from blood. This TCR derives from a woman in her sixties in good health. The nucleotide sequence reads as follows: TGTGCCAGTAGTACGGACAGGGCCAACACCGGGGAGCTGTTTTTT. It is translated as CASSTDRANTGELFF. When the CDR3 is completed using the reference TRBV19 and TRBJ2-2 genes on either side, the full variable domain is DGGITQSPKYLFRKEGQNVTLSCEQNLNHDAMYWYRQDPGQGLRLIYYSQIVNDFQKGDIAEGYSVSREKKESFPLTVTSAQKNPTAFYLCASSTDRANTGELFFGEGSRLTVL.